Listed below are T cell receptor beta chains from one sample, sequenced in a study of shared clonotypes between healthy human individuals. Sequencing used immunoSEQ multiplex PCR; TCRdb keeps in-frame clones, though not all of them. The sample comprises around 2.5 million clones, roughly 93% of which are singletons, and approximately 0.37% rests with the top ten. Sequencing was done on a sample of naive CD4+ T cells from PBMCs. These receptors originate from a young man in good health. Some clones in this sample may be carry-over from other donors' samples. Each CDR3 is given with its conserved first and last residue. The order of the fields is clone size, J gene, V gene, D gene, CDR3 DNA, CDR3 protein. A D gene is named only where the DNA matches it firmly. Clone size is stated in some rows and not others, as once, few, many or a class when expanded.

once | TRBJ2-3 | TRBV5-1 | TRBD2 | TGCGCCAGCAGCTTGTCGAGCGGGAGAGGTCGGGCGGATACGCAGTATTTT | CASSLSSGRGRADTQYF
. | TRBJ2-1 | TRBV25-1 | TRBD2 | TGTGCCAGCAGTGAGCCTAGCGGGAGGGTCAATGAGCAGTTCTTC | CASSEPSGRVNEQFF
. | TRBJ1-2 | TRBV7-2 | TRBD1 | TGTGCCAGCAGCTTAGGACAGGGTATCTATGGCTACACCTTC | CASSLGQGIYGYTF
. | TRBJ2-7 | TRBV5-4 | . | TGTGCCAGCAGCTTCGCCGGGAGTGATGCATACGAGCAGTACTTC | CASSFAGSDAYEQYF
. | TRBJ2-2 | TRBV29-1 | TRBD1 | TGCAGCGTTGAAGCGGGACAGCTGAACACCGGGGAGCTGTTTTTT | CSVEAGQLNTGELFF
. | TRBJ1-1 | TRBV28 | . | TGTGCCAGCAGTCCCCGCTCTTGGGGGTTCTACACTGAAGCTTTCTTT | CASSPRSWGFYTEAFF
. | TRBJ2-7 | TRBV14 | . | TGTGCCAGCAGCCAAGTCGTCACAGAAACCTACGAGCAGTACTTC | CASSQVVTETYEQYF
. | TRBJ2-5 | TRBV11-2 | TRBD1 | TGTGCCAGCAGCTACCTGGGACAGCGAGCCCAAGAGACCCAGTACTTC | CASSYLGQRAQETQYF
. | TRBJ1-5 | TRBV9 | . | TGTGCCAGCAGCGTAGGCTACAGATGGTACAATCAGCCCCAGCATTTT | CASSVGYRWYNQPQHF
. | TRBJ1-5 | TRBV30 | . | TGTGCCTGGAGTGTAGGTAGCAATCAGCCCCAGCATTTT | CAWSVGSNQPQHF
once | TRBJ2-7 | TRBV30 | . | TGTGCCTGGAGTCCTCTCTCCGAGGAGCAGTACTTC | CAWSPLSEEQYF
few | TRBJ1-1 | TRBV5-1 | TRBD1 | TGCGCCAGCAGACTAGGACAGGGGAACACTGAAGCTTTCTTT | CASRLGQGNTEAFF
. | TRBJ2-2 | TRBV7-3 | TRBD2 | TGTGCCAGCAGCCCTAGCGGGACGAACACCGGGGAGCTGTTTTTT | CASSPSGTNTGELFF
. | TRBJ2-7 | TRBV18 | . | TGTGCCAGCTCACCGAACGGGTTCTCCTACGAGCAGTACTTC | CASSPNGFSYEQYF
. | TRBJ2-1 | TRBV5-4 | TRBD2 | TGTGCCAGCAGCCCTAGCGGGGGCCCCCCCTCTCGCAATGAGCAGTTCTTC | CASSPSGGPPSRNEQFF
. | TRBJ1-1 | TRBV5-4 | . | TGTGCCAGCAGCTTGCAGTTGACGGGGGACACTGAAGCTTTCTTT | CASSLQLTGDTEAFF
. | TRBJ2-1 | TRBV15 | . | TGTGCCACCAGCAGAGTGTTAGGGGCCCCGGGGTCCGAGCAGTTCTTC | CATSRVLGAPGSEQFF
. | TRBJ1-5 | TRBV4-3 | TRBD1 | TGCGCCAGCAGCCAAGCGACAGGGGCCGGGCAGCCCCAGCATTTT | CASSQATGAGQPQHF
few | TRBJ2-7 | TRBV5-1 | . | TGCGCCAGCAGCTTGGCCGGATTCTACGAGCAGTACTTC | CASSLAGFYEQYF
. | TRBJ1-3 | TRBV4-2 | TRBD1 | TGTGCCAGCAGCCGTGGAAGGACAGGGGACGGAAACACCATATATTTT | CASSRGRTGDGNTIYF
. | TRBJ1-2 | TRBV20-1 | . | TGCAGTGCTAGCTCCGTGGGCTACACCTTC | CSASSVGYTF
. | TRBJ1-4 | TRBV30 | . | TGTGCCTGGAGCGCCGGGGCAACTAATGAAAAACTGTTTTTT | CAWSAGATNEKLFF
. | TRBJ2-1 | TRBV5-1 | . | TGCGCCAGTAGGGAAGCGGTTGTTAATTACAATGAGCAGTTCTTC | CASREAVVNYNEQFF
. | TRBJ1-2 | TRBV28 | TRBD1 | TGTGCCAGCAGTACCGGACAGGGGGTTGGTGGCTACACCTTC | CASSTGQGVGGYTF
. | TRBJ2-7 | TRBV7-9 | . | TGTGCCAGCAGCTCCCTAGGCAACTCCTACGAGCAGTACTTC | CASSSLGNSYEQYF
. | TRBJ1-4 | TRBV28 | . | TGTGCCAGCAGTTTATCCGGACTGAATGAAAAACTGTTTTTT | CASSLSGLNEKLFF
. | TRBJ2-1 | TRBV7-2 | TRBD2 | TGTGCCAGCAGCCCTCAGCGGGGCAATGAGCAGTTCTTC | CASSPQRGNEQFF
. | TRBJ1-2 | TRBV2 | . | TGTGCCAGCAGTTTCGGGACCTATGATGGCTACACCTTC | CASSFGTYDGYTF
. | TRBJ2-1 | TRBV28 | . | TGTGCCAGCAGTGTCCTATACGAGCAGTTCTTC | CASSVLYEQFF
. | TRBJ2-1 | TRBV20-1 | . | TGCAGTGCCCTTCGGGGGAATGAGCAGTTCTTC | CSALRGNEQFF
. | TRBJ1-5 | TRBV28 | . | TGTGCCAGCAGTTTAATTAAACAGCCCCAGCATTTT | CASSLIKQPQHF
. | TRBJ1-2 | TRBV6-5 | . | TGTGCCAGCAGTTACTCGCCAGCGAACTATGGCTACACCTTC | CASSYSPANYGYTF
. | TRBJ1-3 | TRBV9 | . | TGTGCCAGCAGCTTTTCGTCGCTTTCTAATTCTGGAAACACCATATATTTT | CASSFSSLSNSGNTIYF
. | TRBJ2-1 | TRBV14 | TRBD2 | TGTGCCAGCAGCAAAAGCGTACCGGGACTAGCGGGGGGACTGTTCTTC | CASSKSVPGLAGGLFF
. | TRBJ2-3 | TRBV7-3 | . | TGTGCCAGCAGCCCCCAGGGGGGAGGGACGCAAGATACGCAGTATTTT | CASSPQGGGTQDTQYF
. | TRBJ2-5 | TRBV6-6 | TRBD2 | TGTGCCAGCAGTTACTCGAGAAGCGGGAGAGTAGAGACCCAGTACTTC | CASSYSRSGRVETQYF
. | TRBJ2-2 | TRBV9 | TRBD1 | TGTGCCAGCAGCGTCTCCGGAGGACAGGGGGCGGCCGGGGAGCTGTTTTTT | CASSVSGGQGAAGELFF
. | TRBJ2-3 | TRBV10-3 | . | TGTGCCATCAGTCAGGGTTCCCCTACAGATACGCAGTATTTT | CAISQGSPTDTQYF
. | TRBJ2-3 | TRBV7-2 | . | TGTGCCAGCAGCCGTAGCGGACACTCGGGGGATACGCAGTATTTT | CASSRSGHSGDTQYF
. | TRBJ2-7 | TRBV19 | . | TGTGCCCGGACCGGACAGTTGTTCTCCTACGAGCAGTACTTC | CARTGQLFSYEQYF
. | TRBJ2-1 | TRBV7-3 | . | TGTGCCAGCAGCTTAAACGGGGGCTATGAGCAGTTCTTC | CASSLNGGYEQFF
. | TRBJ2-7 | TRBV10-2 | . | TGCGCCAGCAGTCAGAACAGAGAGGGCTACGAGCAGTACTTC | CASSQNREGYEQYF
. | TRBJ2-5 | TRBV2 | . | TGTGCCAGCACTGGGACCACGAGGGAGACCCAGTACTTC | CASTGTTRETQYF
. | TRBJ1-2 | TRBV28 | TRBD1 | TGTGCCAGCAGTTCGCCCGGGACAGGGGACGGCTACACCTTC | CASSSPGTGDGYTF
. | TRBJ2-1 | TRBV5-8 | TRBD2 | TGTGCCAGCAGCCTTAGGGGCGGGAGCTACAATGAGCAGTTCTTC | CASSLRGGSYNEQFF
. | TRBJ1-5 | TRBV5-4 | . | TGTGCCAGCAGCTTGGGGCCAGGAGGGGATCAGCCCCAGCATTTT | CASSLGPGGDQPQHF
. | TRBJ2-3 | TRBV4-3 | . | TGCGCCAGCAGCCAGTTCGGTCGCACAGATACGCAGTATTTT | CASSQFGRTDTQYF
. | TRBJ2-1 | TRBV5-6 | . | TGTGCCAGCAGTGGGGGCAATGAGCAGTTCTTC | CASSGGNEQFF